This T cell receptor beta chain was obtained from a study of breast tumors, draining lymph nodes, adjacent tissues. Using its own MiXCR run on the multiplex PCR reads, TCRdb lists one record per CDR3 protein. The data show about 230,000 distinct CDR3 sequences, 32% seen once. Axillary draining lymph nodes of breast cancer patients supplied the node samples. CDR3 length equals 13 residues. In germline, CDR1 is SGDLS, CDR2 YYNGEE. The V and J ends lost 0 bases and 8 bases respectively, with 8 bases between them. The receptor was derived from a female donor with breast cancer. Some clones in this sample may be carry-over from other donors' samples. The V call is TRBV9, the J call TRBJ2-2; D unclear. Sequencing was done on a sample of axillary lymph node tissue. As DNA, the CDR3 is TGTGCCAGCAGCGTAGCTGGCCATGGGGAGCTGTTTTTT. This encodes CASSVAGHGELFF.